The 21 T cell receptor beta chains in this list originate from one sample, sequenced in a study of shared clonotypes between healthy human individuals. Sequencing used immunoSEQ multiplex PCR; TCRdb keeps in-frame clones, though not all of them. The table lists millions of clones, 85% to 95% of them singletons. The sequenced sample consisted of naive CD4+ T cells sorted from blood. Described subset: CD45RA+ positively selected. The receptor source for this set is a young man in good health.

This rearrangement joins TRBV7-6 to TRBJ2-7; TRBD2 might be the D (6 bases). The V gene lost 5 bases and the J gene lost 2 bases, with 16 bases spanning the gap. The CDR3 is made up of 15 amino acids. Looked up from germline, CDR1 is SGHVS and CDR2 is FNYEAQ. In DNA, the CDR3 is TGTGCCAGCAGCAACCCCCCGGAGGGAACCTACGAGCAGTACTTC. It is translated as CASSNPPEGTYEQYF. Full variable domain (remainder filled in from reference TRBV7-6 and TRBJ2-7): GAGVSQSPRYKVTKRGQDVALRCDPISGHVSLYWYRQALGQGPEFLTYFNYEAQQDKSGLPNDRFSAERPEGSISTLTIQRTEQRDSAMYRCASSNPPEGTYEQYFGPGTRLTVT.

The chain joins TRBV5-5 to TRBJ2-1; 8 bases agree with TRBD1. This CDR3 has 15 residues. V lost 4 bases to trimming and J lost 3 bases; unmatched junction nucleotides: 6. The germline V gene encodes CDR1 SGHKS and CDR2 YYEKEE (reference sequence). Here the CDR3 reads CASSQGAGSYNEQFF. The CDR3 DNA reads TGTGCCAGCAGCCAGGGGGCAGGAAGCTACAATGAGCAGTTCTTC.

The V call is TRBV4-3, the J call TRBJ2-7; 10 bases match TRBD1. Trimming cost V 0 bases and J 0 bases; bases outside gene matches: 8. CDR1 and CDR2 from the germline V gene are LGHNA and YSLEER. The CDR3 totals 18 residues. The CDR3 DNA follows: TGCGCCAGCAGCCAAGAGATCTCCGGGACAGGGGTCTCCTACGAGCAGTACTTC. The encoded protein is CASSQEISGTGVSYEQYF.

The V gene is TRBV6-5, the J gene TRBJ1-6; the match to TRBD1 covers 7 bases. The germline V gene encodes CDR1 MNHEY and CDR2 SVGAGI. This CDR3 has 15 residues. V was clipped by 6 bases and J by 6 bases; unmatched bases: 8. In DNA form, the CDR3 reads TGTGCCAGCAGGAACCAGGGACAGCTTAATTCACCCCTCCACTTT. Translated: CASRNQGQLNSPLHF.

As for this clone: Other DNA sequences from this sample encode an identical CDR3 as well. This chain connects TRBV5-1 to TRBJ1-2, with D possibly TRBD1 on 5 matching bases. This CDR3 comprises 13 residues. Germline values: CDR1 SGHRS, CDR2 YFSETQ. V was cut by 4 bases and J by 2 bases, with 9 bases left in between. DNA for the CDR3: TGCGCCAGCAGCCTAGGGGAGAACTATGGCTACACCTTC. It translates to CASSLGENYGYTF.

Concerning this clone itself: The identical CDR3 is also encoded by other nucleotide sequences in the sample. V is TRBV5-1 and J is TRBJ2-7, with 8 bases identical to TRBD1. The CDR3 has 15 residues. The germline CDR1 and CDR2 sequences are SGHRS and YFSETQ. With V trimmed by 0 bases and J by 1 base, 3 bases remained unmatched. The DNA of the CDR3 is TGCGCCAGCAGCTTGGGGGGACAGGCGTCCTACGAGCAGTACTTC. It is translated as CASSLGGQASYEQYF.

The rearrangement uses TRBV7-9 and TRBJ1-1, with D maybe TRBD1 (6 bases). From germline, CDR1 is SEHNR and CDR2 FQNEAQ (reference sequence). The CDR3 runs to 15 residues. V lost 5 bases and J lost 0, with 13 bases in between. CDR3 residues: CASSPWTAMNTEAFF. DNA of the CDR3: TGTGCCAGCAGCCCCTGGACAGCTATGAACACTGAAGCTTTCTTT.

The chain recombines TRBV5-1 with TRBJ2-7, with D perhaps TRBD1 or TRBD2 (5 bases each). The CDR3 spans 15 residues. CDR1 and CDR2 from the germline V gene are SGHRS and YFSETQ. V lost 2 bases and J lost 5, with 17 bases in between. The CDR3 nucleotides read TGCGCCAGCAGCTTAGATACCCGGGACCTTAACGAGCAGTACTTC. It specifies CASSLDTRDLNEQYF.

This clone was detected only once. The V gene is TRBV7-2, the J gene TRBJ2-7, with TRBD1 identical over 10 bases. The length of the CDR3 is 15 residues. Germline V gives CDR1 SGHTA, CDR2 FQGNSA. J gave up 5 bases and V 2 bases, and 6 bases lay outside the gene matches. The CDR3 loop reads CASSLLTGGPNEQYF. CDR3 DNA sequence: TGTGCCAGCAGCTTACTGACAGGGGGCCCCAACGAGCAGTACTTC.

The V call is TRBV2, the J call TRBJ2-1; the D gene is possibly TRBD2 (6 bases). V was trimmed by 10 bases and J by 6 bases, leaving 22 bases between them. The germline V gene encodes CDR1 SNHLY and CDR2 FYNNEI. This CDR3 contains 15 residues. The CDR3 here is CATSRRVPGGNEQFF. The CDR3 coding sequence is TGTGCCACCTCAAGGAGGGTGCCCGGGGGCAATGAGCAGTTCTTC.

Comments on this clone: Distinct nucleotide sequences in the sample also encode this CDR3. The rearrangement joins TRBV10-3 to TRBJ2-7, with 11 bases fitting TRBD2. The CDR3 totals 13 residues. CDR1 and CDR2 from the germline V gene are ENHRY and SYGVKD. With 8 bases clipped from V and 1 base from J, the junction kept 1 base outside the gene matches. Written as DNA, the CDR3 is TGTGCCATCGGGACTAGCGGATCCTACGAGCAGTACTTC. Protein: CAIGTSGSYEQYF.

A remark on this clone: Other DNA sequences within the sample encode an identical CDR3. This chain joins TRBV25-1 and TRBJ1-2; TRBD1 matches 9 bases. V shed 5 bases, J shed 4 bases, and the junction held 2 bases outside the gene matches. The CDR3 totals 13 residues. Germline lookup yields CDR1 MGHDK and CDR2 SYGVNS. The CDR3 is CASSRTGVYGYTF. The CDR3 nucleotides are TGTGCCAGCAGTAGGACAGGGGTCTATGGCTACACCTTC.

This clone was counted once. The chain uses TRBV20-1 and TRBJ2-2, with D unclear. V lost 8 bases to trimming and J lost 1 base, with 5 bases between them. Germline values: CDR1 DFQATT, CDR2 SNEGSKA (reference sequence). This CDR3 has 11 residues. CDR3 protein: CSSMNTGELFF. CDR3 bases: TGCAGTTCTATGAACACCGGGGAGCTGTTTTTT.

This clone was found a few times. V and J are TRBV7-9 and TRBJ1-5; D is ambiguous. Trimming removed 0 bases at V and 3 bases at J, with 6 bases between. Germline CDR1 reads SEHNR; CDR2 reads FQNEAQ (reference sequence). The CDR3 extends over 14 amino acids. The CDR3 region is CASSLAGNNQPQHF. CDR3 nucleotide sequence: TGTGCCAGCAGCTTAGCAGGGAACAATCAGCCCCAGCATTTT.

To note about this clone: An end of the junction does not agree with germline; a read error may underlie this. The J gene is TRBJ2-5, the V gene TRBV7-7, with D unclear. Germline CDR1 reads SSHAT; CDR2 reads FNYEAQ (reference sequence). The CDR3 runs 14 residues. The CDR3 DNA reads as TGTGCTAGCAGCTCCAACCTGGGCGGAGAGACCCAGTACTTC. As protein: CASSSNLGGETQYF.

The V gene is TRBV7-9, the J gene TRBJ2-5, with 9 nucleotides matching TRBD1. This CDR3 has 13 residues. With 5 bases clipped from V and 4 bases from J, the junction kept 2 bases outside the gene matches. Germline V gives CDR1 SEHNR, CDR2 FQNEAQ (reference sequence). CDR3 loop: CASSTGGLETQYF. CDR3 DNA: TGTGCCAGCAGCACAGGGGGCTTAGAGACCCAGTACTTC. The full variable domain, completed using reference TRBV7-9 and TRBJ2-5, is DTGVSQNPRHKITKRGQNVTFRCDPISEHNRLYWYRQTLGQGPEFLTYFQNEAQLEKSRLLSDRFSAERPKGSFSTLEIQRTEQGDSAMYLCASSTGGLETQYFGPGTRLLVL.

The V call is TRBV28, the J call TRBJ2-1, with TRBD1 identical over 10 bases. The CDR3 loop spans 16 amino acids. After removal of 5 bases from V and 2 bases from J, the junction contained 6 bases not matched to a gene. The germline V gene encodes CDR1 MDHEN and CDR2 SYDVKM. The CDR3 sequence: CASSPPGTGAYNEQFF. CDR3 bases: TGTGCCAGCAGTCCCCCCGGGACAGGGGCCTACAATGAGCAGTTCTTC.

The chain uses TRBV9 and TRBJ2-5; D unresolved. The V and J ends lost 4 bases and 5 bases respectively, with 15 bases between them. Germline CDR1 is SGDLS and CDR2 is YYNGEE. The CDR3 is 14 amino acids. CDR3: CASSFLPAGETQYF. In DNA, the CDR3 is TGTGCCAGCAGCTTCCTCCCGGCCGGGGAGACCCAGTACTTC.

The genes are TRBV9 and TRBJ1-3; D is ambiguous. Germline assignment: CDR1 SGDLS and CDR2 YYNGEE. This CDR3 has 15 amino acids. With 0 bases removed from V and 2 bases from J, the gap between germline ends came to 9 bases. The CDR3 coding sequence is TGTGCCAGCAGCGTAGCCGGATCGGCTGGAAACACCATATATTTT. As protein: CASSVAGSAGNTIYF.

The rearrangement links TRBV11-3 to TRBJ2-1, with a possible D match to TRBD1 (5 bases). The CDR3 is made up of 15 amino acids. Trimming cost V 2 bases and J 4 bases, with 12 bases left between them. CDR1 SGHNT and CDR2 YENEEA come from the germline V gene. CDR3 coding DNA: TGTGCCAGCAGCTTACAGGGAAGCGAATACAATGAGCAGTTCTTC. Protein sequence: CASSLQGSEYNEQFF.

The V call is TRBV2, the J call TRBJ2-7, with TRBD2 matching over 9 bases. Germline CDR1 and CDR2: SNHLY and FYNNEI. This CDR3 comprises 16 residues. Germline trimming cut 1 base from V and 4 bases from J; bases unmatched to any gene: 8. CDR3 amino acids: CASSEDGLAGTYEQYF. In nucleotides, the CDR3 is TGTGCCAGCAGTGAAGACGGTCTAGCGGGGACGTACGAGCAGTACTTC.